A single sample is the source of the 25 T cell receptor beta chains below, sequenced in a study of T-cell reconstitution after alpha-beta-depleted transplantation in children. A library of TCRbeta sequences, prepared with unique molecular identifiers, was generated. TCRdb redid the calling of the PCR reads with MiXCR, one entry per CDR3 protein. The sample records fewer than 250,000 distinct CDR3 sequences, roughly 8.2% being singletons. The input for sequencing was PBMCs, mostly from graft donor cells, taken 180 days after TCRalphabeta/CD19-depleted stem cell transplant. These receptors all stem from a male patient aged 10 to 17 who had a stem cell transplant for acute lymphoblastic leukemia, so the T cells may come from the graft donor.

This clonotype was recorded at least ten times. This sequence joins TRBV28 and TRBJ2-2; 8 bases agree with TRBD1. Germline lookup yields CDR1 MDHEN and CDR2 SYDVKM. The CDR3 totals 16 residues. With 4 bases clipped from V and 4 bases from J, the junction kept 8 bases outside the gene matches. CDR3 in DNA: TGTGCCAGCAGTTCCCTCAGGGGGCTTGCCACCGGGGAGCTGTTTTTT. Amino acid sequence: CASSSLRGLATGELFF. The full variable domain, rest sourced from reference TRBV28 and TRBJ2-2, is DVKVTQSSRYLVKRTGEKVFLECVQDMDHENMFWYRQDPGLGLRLIYFSYDVKMKEKGDIPEGYSVSREKKERFSLILESASTNQTSMYLCASSSLRGLATGELFFGEGSRLTVL.

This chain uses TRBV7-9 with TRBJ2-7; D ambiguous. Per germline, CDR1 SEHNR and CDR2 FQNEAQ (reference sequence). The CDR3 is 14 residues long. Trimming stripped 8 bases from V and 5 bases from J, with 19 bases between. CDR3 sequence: CASRREEIVHEQYF. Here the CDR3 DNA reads TGTGCCAGCCGCCGAGAGGAAATAGTCCACGAGCAGTACTTC.

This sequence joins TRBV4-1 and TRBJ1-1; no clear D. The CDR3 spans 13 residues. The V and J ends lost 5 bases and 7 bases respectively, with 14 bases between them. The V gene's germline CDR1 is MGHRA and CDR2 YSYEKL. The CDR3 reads CASSTRDRGEAFF. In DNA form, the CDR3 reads TGCGCCAGCAGCACCCGGGATCGGGGTGAAGCTTTCTTT.

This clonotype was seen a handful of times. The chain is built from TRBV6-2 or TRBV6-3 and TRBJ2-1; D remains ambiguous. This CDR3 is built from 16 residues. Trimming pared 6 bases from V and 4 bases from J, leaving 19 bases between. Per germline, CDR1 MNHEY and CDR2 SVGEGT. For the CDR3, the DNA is TGTGCCAGCAGGGGTCCTCAGAGACTCTTATACAATGAGCAGTTCTTC. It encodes CASRGPQRLLYNEQFF.

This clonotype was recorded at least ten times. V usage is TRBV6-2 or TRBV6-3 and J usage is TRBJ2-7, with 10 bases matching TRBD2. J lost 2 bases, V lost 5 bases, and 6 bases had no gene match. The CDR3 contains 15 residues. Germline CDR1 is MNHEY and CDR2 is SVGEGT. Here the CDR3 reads CASSLTSGVTYEQYF. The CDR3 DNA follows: TGTGCCAGCAGTCTCACTAGCGGGGTGACCTACGAGCAGTACTTC.

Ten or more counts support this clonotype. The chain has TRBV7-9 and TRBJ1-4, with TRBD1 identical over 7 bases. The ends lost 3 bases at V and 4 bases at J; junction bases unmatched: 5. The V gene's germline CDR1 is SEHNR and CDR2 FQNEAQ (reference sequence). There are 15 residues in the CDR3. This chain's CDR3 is CASSFNRGDNEKLFF. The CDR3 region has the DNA TGTGCCAGCAGCTTTAACAGGGGTGATAATGAAAAACTGTTTTTT.

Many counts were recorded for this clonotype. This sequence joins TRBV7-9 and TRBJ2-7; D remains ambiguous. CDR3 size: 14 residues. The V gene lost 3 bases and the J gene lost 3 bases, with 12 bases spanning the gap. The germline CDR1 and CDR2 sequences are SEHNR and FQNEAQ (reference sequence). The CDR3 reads CASSFRTAFYEQYF. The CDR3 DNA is TGTGCCAGCAGCTTTCGGACGGCCTTCTACGAGCAGTACTTC.

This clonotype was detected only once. Here the CDR3 reads CASSLVPSIAGGTDTQYF. CDR3 in DNA: TGTGCCAGCAGCTTAGTCCCCTCTATAGCGGGGGGGACAGATACGCAGTATTTT. The chain has TRBV7-2 and TRBJ2-3; 11 bases are a match to TRBD2. V lost 1 base to trimming and J lost 3 bases; unmatched junction nucleotides: 9. Germline CDR1 and CDR2: SGHTA and FQGNSA. The CDR3 totals 18 residues. The whole variable domain, filled in from reference TRBV7-2 and TRBJ2-3, reads GAGVSQSPSNKVTEKGKDVELRCDPISGHTALYWYRQSLGQGLEFLIYFQGNSAPDKSGLPSDRFSAERTGGSVSTLTIQRTQQEDSAVYLCASSLVPSIAGGTDTQYFGPGTRLTVL.

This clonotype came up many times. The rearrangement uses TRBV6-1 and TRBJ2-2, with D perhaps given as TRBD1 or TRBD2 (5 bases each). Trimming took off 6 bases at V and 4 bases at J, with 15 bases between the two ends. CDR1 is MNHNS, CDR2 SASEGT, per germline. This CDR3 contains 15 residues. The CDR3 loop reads CASRADSRGTGELFF. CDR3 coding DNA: TGTGCCAGCAGGGCGGACTCTAGGGGCACCGGGGAGCTGTTTTTT.

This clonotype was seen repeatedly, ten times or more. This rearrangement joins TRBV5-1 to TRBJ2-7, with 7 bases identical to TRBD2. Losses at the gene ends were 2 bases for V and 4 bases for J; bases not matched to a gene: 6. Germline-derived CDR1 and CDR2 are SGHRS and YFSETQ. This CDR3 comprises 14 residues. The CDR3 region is CASSLAGKGYEQYF. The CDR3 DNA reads TGCGCCAGCAGCTTAGCGGGAAAAGGATACGAGCAGTACTTC.

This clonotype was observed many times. CDR3 DNA: TGTGCCAGCAGCGTACAGGGGGCCTTTAATGAAAAACTGTTTTTT. Translating it yields CASSVQGAFNEKLFF. V usage is TRBV9 and J usage is TRBJ1-4; TRBD1 matches at 8 bases. This CDR3 spans 15 amino acids. Germline V gene data show CDR1 as SGDLS and CDR2 as YYNGEE. The V and J ends lost 1 base and 4 bases, in that order; junction bases with no gene match: 3.

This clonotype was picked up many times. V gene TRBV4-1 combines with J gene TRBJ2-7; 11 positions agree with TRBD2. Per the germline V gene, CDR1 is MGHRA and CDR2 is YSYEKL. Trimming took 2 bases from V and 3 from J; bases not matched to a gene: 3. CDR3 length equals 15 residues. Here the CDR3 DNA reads TGCGCCAGCAGCCAAACTAGCGGGAGCTTCTACGAGCAGTACTTC. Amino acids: CASSQTSGSFYEQYF.

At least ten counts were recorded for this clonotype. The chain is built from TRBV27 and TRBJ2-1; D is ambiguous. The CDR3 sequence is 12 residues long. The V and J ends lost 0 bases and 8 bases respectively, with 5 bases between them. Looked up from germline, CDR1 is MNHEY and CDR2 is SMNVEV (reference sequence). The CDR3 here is CASSLSVYEQFF. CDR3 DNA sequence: TGTGCCAGCAGTTTATCAGTATATGAGCAGTTCTTC.

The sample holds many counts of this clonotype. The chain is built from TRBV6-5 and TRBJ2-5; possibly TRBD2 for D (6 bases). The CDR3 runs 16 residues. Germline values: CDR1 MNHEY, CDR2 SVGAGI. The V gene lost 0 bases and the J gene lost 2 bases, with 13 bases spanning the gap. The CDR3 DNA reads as TGTGCCAGCAGTTACTCAGGGCTAGCGCTTCAAGAGACCCAGTACTTC. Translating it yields CASSYSGLALQETQYF.

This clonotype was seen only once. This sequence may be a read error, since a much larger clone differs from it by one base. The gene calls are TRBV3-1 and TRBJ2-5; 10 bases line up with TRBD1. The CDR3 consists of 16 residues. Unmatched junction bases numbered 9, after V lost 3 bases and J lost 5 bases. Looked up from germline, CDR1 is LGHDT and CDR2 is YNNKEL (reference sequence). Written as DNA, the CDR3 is TGTGCCAGCAGCCAGGGGGGACAGGGGTTCGTGGAGACCCAGTACTTC. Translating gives CASSQGGQGFVETQYF.

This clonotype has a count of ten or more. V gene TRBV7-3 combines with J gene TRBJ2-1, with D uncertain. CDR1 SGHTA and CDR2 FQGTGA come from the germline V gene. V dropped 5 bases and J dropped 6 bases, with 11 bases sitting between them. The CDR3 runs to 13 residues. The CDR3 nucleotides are TGTGCCAGCAGCCCCCCTTCAGGCAATGAGCAGTTCTTC. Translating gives CASSPPSGNEQFF.

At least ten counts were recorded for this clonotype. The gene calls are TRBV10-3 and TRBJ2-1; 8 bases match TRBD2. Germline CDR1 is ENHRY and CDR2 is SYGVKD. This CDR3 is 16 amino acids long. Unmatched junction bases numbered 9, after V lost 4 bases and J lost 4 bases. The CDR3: CAISGSSGLAYNEQFF. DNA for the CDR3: TGTGCCATCAGTGGTTCTAGCGGGTTGGCTTACAATGAGCAGTTCTTC.

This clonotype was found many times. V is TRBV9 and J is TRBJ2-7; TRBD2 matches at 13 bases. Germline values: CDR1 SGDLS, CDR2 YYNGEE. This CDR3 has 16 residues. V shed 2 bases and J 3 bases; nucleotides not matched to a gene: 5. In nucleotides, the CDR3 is TGTGCCAGCAGCGTGACTAGCGGGGGGTCCCTCTACGAGCAGTACTTC. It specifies CASSVTSGGSLYEQYF.

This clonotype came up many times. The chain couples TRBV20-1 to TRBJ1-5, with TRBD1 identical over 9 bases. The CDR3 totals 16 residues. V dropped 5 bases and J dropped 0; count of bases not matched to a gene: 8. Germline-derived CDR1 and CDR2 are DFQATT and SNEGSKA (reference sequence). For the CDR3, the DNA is TGCAGTGCTCTCCGGGACAGGGATGTTAGCAATCAGCCCCAGCATTTT. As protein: CSALRDRDVSNQPQHF.

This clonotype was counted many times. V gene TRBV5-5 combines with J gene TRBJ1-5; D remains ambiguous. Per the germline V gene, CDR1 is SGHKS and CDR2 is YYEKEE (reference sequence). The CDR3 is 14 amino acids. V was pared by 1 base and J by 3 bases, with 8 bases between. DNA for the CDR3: TGTGCCAGCAGCTTGATGCAGGCCAATCAGCCCCAGCATTTT. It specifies CASSLMQANQPQHF.

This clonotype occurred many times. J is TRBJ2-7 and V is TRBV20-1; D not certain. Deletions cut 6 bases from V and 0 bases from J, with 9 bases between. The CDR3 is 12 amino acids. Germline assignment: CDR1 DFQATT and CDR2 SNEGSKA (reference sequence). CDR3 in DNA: TGCAGTGCGACTTTTAGCTCCTACGAGCAGTACTTC. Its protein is CSATFSSYEQYF.

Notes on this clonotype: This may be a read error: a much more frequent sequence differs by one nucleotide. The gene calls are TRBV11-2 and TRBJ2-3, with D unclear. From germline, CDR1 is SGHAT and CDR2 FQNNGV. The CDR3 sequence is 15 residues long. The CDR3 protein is CTSSLGPFSTDTQYF. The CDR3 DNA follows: TGTACCAGCAGCTTAGGGCCCTTCAGCACAGATACGCAGTATTTT.

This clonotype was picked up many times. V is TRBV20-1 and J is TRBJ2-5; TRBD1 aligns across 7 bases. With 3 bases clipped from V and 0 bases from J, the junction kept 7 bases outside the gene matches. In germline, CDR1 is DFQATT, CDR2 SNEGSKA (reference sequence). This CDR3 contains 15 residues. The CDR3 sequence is CSASGGQTYQETQYF. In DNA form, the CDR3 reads TGCAGTGCTAGTGGGGGACAGACGTACCAAGAGACCCAGTACTTC.

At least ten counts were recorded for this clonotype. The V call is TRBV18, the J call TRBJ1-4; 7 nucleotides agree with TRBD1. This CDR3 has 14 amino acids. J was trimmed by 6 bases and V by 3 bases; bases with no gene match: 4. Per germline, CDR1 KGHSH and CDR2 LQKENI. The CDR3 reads CASSPRQGDEKLFF. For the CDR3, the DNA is TGTGCCAGCTCACCTCGACAGGGAGATGAAAAACTGTTTTTT.

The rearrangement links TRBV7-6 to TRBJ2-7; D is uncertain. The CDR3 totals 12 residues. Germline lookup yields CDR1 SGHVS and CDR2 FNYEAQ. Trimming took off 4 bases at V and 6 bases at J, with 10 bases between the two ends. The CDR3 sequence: CASSSIAGEQYF. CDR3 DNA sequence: TGTGCCAGCAGCTCGATCGCCGGCGAGCAGTACTTC.